There are a few counts of the clone carrying this T cell receptor (beta chain). The sample belongs to a study of sequential checkpoint blockade in melanoma. Treatment given: randomized to nivolumab then ipilimumab (arm A) or the reverse (arm B). This table comes from immunoSEQ multiplex PCR, and its TCRdb copy is limited to in-frame clones, with some not included. The table includes a few thousand clones, roughly a third detected once. The sample in question was tumor tissue (inferred from file names), obtained from a patient given nivolumab and ipilimumab in sequence. The sequence was collected from a human donor with melanoma.

The CDR3 spells CASSRTSFSYEQYF. The DNA of the CDR3 is TGTGCCAGCTCTCGGACTTCCTTCTCCTACGAGCAGTACTTC. This rearrangement joins TRBV12-5 to TRBJ2-7; D is possibly TRBD2 (5 bases). Germline V gene data show CDR1 as LGHNT and CDR2 as FRNRAP. This CDR3 spans 14 amino acids.